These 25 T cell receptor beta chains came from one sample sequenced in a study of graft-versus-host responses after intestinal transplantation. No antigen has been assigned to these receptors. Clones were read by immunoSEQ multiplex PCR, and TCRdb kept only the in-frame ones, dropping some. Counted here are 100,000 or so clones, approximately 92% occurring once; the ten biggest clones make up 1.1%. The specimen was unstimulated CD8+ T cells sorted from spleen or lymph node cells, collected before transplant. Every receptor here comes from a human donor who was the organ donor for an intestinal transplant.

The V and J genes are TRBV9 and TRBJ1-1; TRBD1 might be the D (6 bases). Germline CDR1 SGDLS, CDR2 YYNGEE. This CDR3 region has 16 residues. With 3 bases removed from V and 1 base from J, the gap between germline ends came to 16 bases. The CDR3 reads CASSANREWENTEAFF. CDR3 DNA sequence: TGTGCCAGCAGCGCGAACAGGGAATGGGAGAACACTGAAGCTTTCTTT.

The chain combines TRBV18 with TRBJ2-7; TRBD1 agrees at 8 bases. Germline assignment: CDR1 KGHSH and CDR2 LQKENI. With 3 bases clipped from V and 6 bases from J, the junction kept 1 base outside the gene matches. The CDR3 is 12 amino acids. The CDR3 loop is CASSPDRVEQYF. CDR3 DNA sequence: TGTGCCAGCTCACCGGACAGGGTCGAGCAGTACTTC. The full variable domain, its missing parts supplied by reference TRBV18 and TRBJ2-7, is NAGVMQNPRHLVRRRGQEARLRCSPMKGHSHVYWYRQLPEEGLKFMVYLQKENIIDESGMPKERFSAEFPKEGPSILRIQQVVRGDSAAYFCASSPDRVEQYFGPGTRLTVT.

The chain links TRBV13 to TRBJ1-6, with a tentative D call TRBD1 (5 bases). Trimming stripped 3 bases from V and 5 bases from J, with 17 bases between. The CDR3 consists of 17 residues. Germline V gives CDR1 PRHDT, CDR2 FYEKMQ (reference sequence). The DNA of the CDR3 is TGTGCCAGCAGCTTGACCAACCAAGTGGGGCATAATTCACCCCTCCACTTT. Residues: CASSLTNQVGHNSPLHF.

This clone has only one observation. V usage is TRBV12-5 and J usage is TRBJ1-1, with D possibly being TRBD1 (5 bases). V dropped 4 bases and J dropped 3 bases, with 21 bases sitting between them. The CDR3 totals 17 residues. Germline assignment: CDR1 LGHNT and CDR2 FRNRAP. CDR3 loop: CASGSPKRTIRDTEAFF. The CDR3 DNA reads TGTGCTAGTGGTTCCCCAAAGAGGACAATCCGGGACACTGAAGCTTTCTTT.

CDR3 nucleotides: TGTGCCAGCAGAGACCACAGGGTATTCTCCTACAATGAGCAGTTCTTC. This sequence encodes CASRDHRVFSYNEQFF. The chain combines TRBV27 with TRBJ2-1, with D possibly TRBD1 on 6 matching bases. Trimming took off 6 bases at V and 0 bases at J, with 15 bases between the two ends. CDR3 size: 16 residues. Germline values: CDR1 MNHEY, CDR2 SMNVEV (reference sequence).

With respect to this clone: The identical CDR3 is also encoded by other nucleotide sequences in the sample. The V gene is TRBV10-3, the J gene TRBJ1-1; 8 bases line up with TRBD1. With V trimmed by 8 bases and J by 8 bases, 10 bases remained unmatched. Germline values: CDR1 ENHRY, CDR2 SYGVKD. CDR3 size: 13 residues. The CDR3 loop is CAIWGAGGTEAFF. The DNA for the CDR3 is TGTGCCATCTGGGGGGCAGGGGGCACCGAAGCTTTCTTT.

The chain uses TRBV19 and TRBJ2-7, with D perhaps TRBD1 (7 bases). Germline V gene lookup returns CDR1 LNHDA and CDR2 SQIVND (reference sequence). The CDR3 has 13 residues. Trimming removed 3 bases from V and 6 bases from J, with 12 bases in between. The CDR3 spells CASSIQGGLEQYF. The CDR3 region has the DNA TGTGCCAGTAGTATCCAGGGGGGCCTCGAGCAGTACTTC. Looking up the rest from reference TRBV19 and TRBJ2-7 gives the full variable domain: DGGITQSPKYLFRKEGQNVTLSCEQNLNHDAMYWYRQDPGQGLRLIYYSQIVNDFQKGDIAEGYSVSREKKESFPLTVTSAQKNPTAFYLCASSIQGGLEQYFGPGTRLTVT.

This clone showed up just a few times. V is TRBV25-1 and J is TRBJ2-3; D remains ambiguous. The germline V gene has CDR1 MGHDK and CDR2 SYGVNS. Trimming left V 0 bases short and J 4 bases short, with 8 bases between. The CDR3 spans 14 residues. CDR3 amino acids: CASSEYLVADTQYF. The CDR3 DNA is TGTGCCAGCAGTGAATACCTAGTCGCAGATACGCAGTATTTT.

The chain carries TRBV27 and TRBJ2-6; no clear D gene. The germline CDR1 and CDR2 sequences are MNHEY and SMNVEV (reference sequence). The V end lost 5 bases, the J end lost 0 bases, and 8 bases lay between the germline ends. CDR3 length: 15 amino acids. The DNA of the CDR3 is TGTGCCAGCAGTGCCCTACCCTCTGGGGCCAACGTCCTGACTTTC. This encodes CASSALPSGANVLTF.

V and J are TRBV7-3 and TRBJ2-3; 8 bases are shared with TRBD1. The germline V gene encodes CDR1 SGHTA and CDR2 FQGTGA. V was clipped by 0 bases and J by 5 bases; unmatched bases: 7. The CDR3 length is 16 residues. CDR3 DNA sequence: TGTGCCAGCAGCTTAACGGGTCAGGGGGCAGGAGATACGCAGTATTTT. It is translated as CASSLTGQGAGDTQYF. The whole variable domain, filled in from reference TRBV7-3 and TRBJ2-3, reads GAGVSQTPSNKVTEKGKYVELRCDPISGHTALYWYRQSLGQGPEFLIYFQGTGAADDSGLPNDRFFAVRPEGSVSTLKIQRTERGDSAVYLCASSLTGQGAGDTQYFGPGTRLTVL.

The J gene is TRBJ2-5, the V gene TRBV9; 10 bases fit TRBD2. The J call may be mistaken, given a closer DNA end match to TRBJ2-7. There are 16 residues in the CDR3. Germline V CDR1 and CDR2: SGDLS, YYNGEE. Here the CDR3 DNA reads TGTGCCAGCAGCGAAATCCCCGCCGGGACTAGCGCCGAGCAGTACTTC. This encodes CASSEIPAGTSAEQYF.

The DNA of the CDR3 is TGTGCCAGCAGTTACTCAGAGGAAGGCGGGGAGCTGTTTTTT. Translated: CASSYSEEGGELFF. The rearrangement joins TRBV6-5 to TRBJ2-2, with D uncertain. The CDR3 sequence is 14 residues long. Germline V gene data show CDR1 as MNHEY and CDR2 as SVGAGI. V was cut by 0 bases and J by 7 bases, with 9 bases left in between.

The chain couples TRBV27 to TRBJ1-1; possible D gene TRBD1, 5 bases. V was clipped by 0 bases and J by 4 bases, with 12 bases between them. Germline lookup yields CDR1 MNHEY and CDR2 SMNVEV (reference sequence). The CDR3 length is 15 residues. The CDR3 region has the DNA TGTGCCAGCAGTTTATCGCCCGGGGGGACCACTGAAGCTTTCTTT. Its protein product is CASSLSPGGTTEAFF.

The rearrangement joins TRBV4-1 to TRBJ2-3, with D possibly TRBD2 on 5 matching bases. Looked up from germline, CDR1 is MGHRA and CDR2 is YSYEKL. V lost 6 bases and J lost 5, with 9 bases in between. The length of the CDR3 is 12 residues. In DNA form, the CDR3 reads TGCGCCAGCAGTCCAGCGGAAGATACGCAGTATTTT. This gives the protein CASSPAEDTQYF.

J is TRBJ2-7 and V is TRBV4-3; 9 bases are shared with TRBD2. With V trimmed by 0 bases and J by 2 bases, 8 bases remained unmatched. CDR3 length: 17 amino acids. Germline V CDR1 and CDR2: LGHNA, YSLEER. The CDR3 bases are TGCGCCAGCAGCCAAGATCGTCCGACTAGCGGCCCCTACGAGCAGTACTTC. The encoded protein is CASSQDRPTSGPYEQYF.

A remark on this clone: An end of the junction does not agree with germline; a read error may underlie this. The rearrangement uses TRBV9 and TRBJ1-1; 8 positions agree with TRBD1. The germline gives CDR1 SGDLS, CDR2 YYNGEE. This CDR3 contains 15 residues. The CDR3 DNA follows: TGTGCCAGCAGCCCCGGACAGGGTGGGAACGCTGAAGCTTTCTTT. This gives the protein CASSPGQGGNAEAFF.

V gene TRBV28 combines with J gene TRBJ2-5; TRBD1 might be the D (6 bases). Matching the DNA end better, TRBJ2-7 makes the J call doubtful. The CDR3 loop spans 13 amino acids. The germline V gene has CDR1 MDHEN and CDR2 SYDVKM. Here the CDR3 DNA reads TGTGCCAGCAGACTAAGGGGGTCCTACGAGCAGTACTTC. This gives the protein CASRLRGSYEQYF.

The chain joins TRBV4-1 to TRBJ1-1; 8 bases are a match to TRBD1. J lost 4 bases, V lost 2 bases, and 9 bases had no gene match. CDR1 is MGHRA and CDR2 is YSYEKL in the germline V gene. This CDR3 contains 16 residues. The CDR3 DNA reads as TGCGCCAGCAGCCAACCCTACAGGGGGAGGAGCACTGAAGCTTTCTTT. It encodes CASSQPYRGRSTEAFF.

This CDR3 is CASSFPQPGLAAYEQYF. As DNA, the CDR3 is TGTGCCAGCAGCTTTCCTCAACCGGGACTAGCAGCCTACGAGCAGTACTTC. V and J are TRBV11-2 and TRBJ2-7; 9 nucleotides agree with TRBD2. CDR3 size: 17 residues. V lost 3 bases to trimming and J lost 2 bases; unmatched junction nucleotides: 11. Germline V CDR1 and CDR2: SGHAT, FQNNGV.

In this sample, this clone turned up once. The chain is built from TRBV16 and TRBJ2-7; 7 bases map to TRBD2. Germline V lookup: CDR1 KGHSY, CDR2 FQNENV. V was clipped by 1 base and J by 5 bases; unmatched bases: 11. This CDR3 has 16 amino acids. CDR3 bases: TGTGCCAGCAGCCAATGGGGTACGGGGGGAGTCCACGAGCAGTACTTC. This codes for CASSQWGTGGVHEQYF.

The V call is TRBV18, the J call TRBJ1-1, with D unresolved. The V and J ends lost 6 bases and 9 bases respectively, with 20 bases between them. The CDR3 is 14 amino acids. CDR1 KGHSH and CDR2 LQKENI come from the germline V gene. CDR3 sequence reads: CASSSLSPSTKAFF. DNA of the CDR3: TGTGCCAGCTCCTCATTATCCCCCTCAACTAAAGCTTTCTTT. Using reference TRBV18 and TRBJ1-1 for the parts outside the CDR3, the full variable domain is NAGVMQNPRHLVRRRGQEARLRCSPMKGHSHVYWYRQLPEEGLKFMVYLQKENIIDESGMPKERFSAEFPKEGPSILRIQQVVRGDSAAYFCASSSLSPSTKAFFGQGTRLTVV.

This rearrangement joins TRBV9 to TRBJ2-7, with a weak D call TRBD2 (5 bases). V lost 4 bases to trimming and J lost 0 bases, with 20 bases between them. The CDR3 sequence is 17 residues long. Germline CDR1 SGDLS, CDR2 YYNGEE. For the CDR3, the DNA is TGTGCCAGCAGCCCTCGGGAAGGGCGGGCCGCCTCCTACGAGCAGTACTTC. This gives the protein CASSPREGRAASYEQYF. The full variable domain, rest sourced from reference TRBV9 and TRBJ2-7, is DSGVTQTPKHLITATGQRVTLRCSPRSGDLSVYWYQQSLDQGLQFLIQYYNGEERAKGNILERFSAQQFPDLHSELNLSSLELGDSALYFCASSPREGRAASYEQYFGPGTRLTVT.

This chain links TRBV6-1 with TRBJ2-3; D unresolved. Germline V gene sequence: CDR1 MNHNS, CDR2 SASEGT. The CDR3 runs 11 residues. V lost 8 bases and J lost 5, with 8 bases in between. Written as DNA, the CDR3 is TGTGCCAGCGGAGACTTAGATACGCAGTATTTT. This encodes CASGDLDTQYF.

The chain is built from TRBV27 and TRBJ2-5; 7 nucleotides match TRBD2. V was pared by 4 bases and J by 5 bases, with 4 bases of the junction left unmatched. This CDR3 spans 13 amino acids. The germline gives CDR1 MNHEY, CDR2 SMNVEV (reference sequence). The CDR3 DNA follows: TGTGCCAGCAGTTATCAGGGAGGGGAGACCCAGTACTTC. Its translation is CASSYQGGETQYF.

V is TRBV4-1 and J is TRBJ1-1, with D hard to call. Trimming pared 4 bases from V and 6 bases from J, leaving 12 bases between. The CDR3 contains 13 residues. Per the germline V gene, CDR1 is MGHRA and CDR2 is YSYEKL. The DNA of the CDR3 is TGCGCCAGCAGCCCCTTGAGGATGGCTGAAGCTTTCTTT. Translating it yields CASSPLRMAEAFF.